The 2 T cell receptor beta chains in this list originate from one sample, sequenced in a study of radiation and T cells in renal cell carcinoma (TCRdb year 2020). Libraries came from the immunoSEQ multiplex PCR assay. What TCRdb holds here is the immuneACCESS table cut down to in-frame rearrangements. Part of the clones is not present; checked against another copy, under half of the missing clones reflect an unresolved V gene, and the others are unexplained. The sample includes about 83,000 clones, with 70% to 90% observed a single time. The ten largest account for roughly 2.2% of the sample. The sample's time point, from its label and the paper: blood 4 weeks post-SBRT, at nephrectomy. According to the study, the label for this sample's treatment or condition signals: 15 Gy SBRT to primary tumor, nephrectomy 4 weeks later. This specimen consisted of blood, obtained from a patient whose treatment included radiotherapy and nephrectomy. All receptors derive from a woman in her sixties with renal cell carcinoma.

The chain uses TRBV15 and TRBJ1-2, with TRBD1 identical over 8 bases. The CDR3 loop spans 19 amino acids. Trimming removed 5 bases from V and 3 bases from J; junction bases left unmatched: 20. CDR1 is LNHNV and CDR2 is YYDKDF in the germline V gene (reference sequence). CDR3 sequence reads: CATSGGQGIGRWWDYGYTF. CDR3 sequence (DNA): TGTGCCACCAGCGGTGGACAGGGAATAGGTCGGTGGTGGGACTATGGCTACACCTTC.

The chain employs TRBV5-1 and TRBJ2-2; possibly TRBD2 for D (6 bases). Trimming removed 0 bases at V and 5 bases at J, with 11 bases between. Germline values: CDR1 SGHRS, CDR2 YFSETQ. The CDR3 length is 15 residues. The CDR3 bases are TGCGCCAGCAGCTTGGGAGGAGGGAGTACCGGGGAGCTGTTTTTT. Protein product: CASSLGGGSTGELFF.